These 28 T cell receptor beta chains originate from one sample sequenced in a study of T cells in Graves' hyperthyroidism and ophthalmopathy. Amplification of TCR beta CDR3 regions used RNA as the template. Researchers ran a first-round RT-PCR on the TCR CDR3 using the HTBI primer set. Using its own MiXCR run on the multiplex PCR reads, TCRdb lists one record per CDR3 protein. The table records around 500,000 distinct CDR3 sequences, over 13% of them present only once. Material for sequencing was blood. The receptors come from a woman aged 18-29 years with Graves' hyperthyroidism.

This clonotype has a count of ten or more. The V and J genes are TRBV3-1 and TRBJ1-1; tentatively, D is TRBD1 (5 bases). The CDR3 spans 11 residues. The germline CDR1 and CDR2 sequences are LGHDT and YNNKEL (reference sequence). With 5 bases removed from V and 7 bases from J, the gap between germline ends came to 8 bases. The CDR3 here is CASSYQGEAFF. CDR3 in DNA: TGTGCCAGCAGCTATCAGGGTGAAGCTTTCTTT.

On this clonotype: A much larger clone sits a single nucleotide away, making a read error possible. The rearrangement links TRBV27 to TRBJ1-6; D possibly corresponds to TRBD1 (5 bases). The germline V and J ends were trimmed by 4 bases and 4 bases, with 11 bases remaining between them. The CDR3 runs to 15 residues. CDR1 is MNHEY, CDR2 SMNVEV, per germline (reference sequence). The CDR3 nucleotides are TGTGCCAGCAGTTGGGTGACAGATTATAATTCACCCCTCCACTTT. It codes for CASSWVTDYNSPLHF.

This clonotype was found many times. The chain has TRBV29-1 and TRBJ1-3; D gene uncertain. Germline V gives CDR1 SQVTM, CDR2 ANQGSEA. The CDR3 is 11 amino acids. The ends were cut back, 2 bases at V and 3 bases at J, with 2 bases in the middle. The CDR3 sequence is CSVEYGNTIYF. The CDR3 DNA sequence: TGCAGCGTTGAATATGGAAACACCATATATTTT.

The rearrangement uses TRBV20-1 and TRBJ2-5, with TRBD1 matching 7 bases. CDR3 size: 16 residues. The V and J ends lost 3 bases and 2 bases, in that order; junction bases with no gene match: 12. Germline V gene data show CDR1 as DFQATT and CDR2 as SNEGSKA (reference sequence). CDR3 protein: CSASRRQGRGQETQYF. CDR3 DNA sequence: TGCAGTGCTAGCCGACGACAGGGAAGGGGGCAAGAGACCCAGTACTTC.

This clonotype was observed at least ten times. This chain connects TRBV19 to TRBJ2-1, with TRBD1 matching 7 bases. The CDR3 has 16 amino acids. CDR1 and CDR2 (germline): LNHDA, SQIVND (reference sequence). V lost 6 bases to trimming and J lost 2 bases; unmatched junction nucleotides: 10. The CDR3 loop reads CASSQTGADTYNEQFF. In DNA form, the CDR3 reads TGTGCCAGTAGCCAAACAGGGGCCGACACCTACAATGAGCAGTTCTTC.

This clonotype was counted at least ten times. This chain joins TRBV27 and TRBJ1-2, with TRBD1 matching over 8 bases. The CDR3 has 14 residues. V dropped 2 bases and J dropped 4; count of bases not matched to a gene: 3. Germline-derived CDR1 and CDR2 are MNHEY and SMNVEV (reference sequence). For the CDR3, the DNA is TGTGCCAGCAGTTTACGCACAGGGGGCTATGGCTACACCTTC. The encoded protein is CASSLRTGGYGYTF.

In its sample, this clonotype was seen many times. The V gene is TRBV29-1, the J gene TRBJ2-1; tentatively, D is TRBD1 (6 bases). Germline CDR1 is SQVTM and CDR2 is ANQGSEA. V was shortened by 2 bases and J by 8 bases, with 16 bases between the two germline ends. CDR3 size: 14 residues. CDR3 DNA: TGCAGCGTTGAAAGGCAGGGGCTTAGAGATGAGCAGTTCTTC. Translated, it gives CSVERQGLRDEQFF.

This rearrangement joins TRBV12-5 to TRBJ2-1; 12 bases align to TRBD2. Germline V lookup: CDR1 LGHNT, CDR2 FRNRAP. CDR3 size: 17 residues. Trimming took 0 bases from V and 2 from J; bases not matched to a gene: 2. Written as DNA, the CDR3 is TGTGCTAGTGGTTTGGTCCGGACTAGCGGGACCTACAATGAGCAGTTCTTC. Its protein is CASGLVRTSGTYNEQFF.

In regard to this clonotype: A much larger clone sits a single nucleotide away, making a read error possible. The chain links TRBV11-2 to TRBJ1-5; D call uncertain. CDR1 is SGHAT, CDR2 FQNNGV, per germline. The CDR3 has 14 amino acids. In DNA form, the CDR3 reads TGTGCCAGCAGCCAAGGTCACGCTAATCGGCCCCAGCATTTT. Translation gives CASSQGHANRPQHF.

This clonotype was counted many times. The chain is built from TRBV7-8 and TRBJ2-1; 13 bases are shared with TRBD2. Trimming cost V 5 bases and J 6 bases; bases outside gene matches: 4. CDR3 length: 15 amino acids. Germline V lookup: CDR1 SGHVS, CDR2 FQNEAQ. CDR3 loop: CASSATSGRTNEQFF. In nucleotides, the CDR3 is TGTGCCAGCAGCGCGACTAGCGGGAGGACCAATGAGCAGTTCTTC.

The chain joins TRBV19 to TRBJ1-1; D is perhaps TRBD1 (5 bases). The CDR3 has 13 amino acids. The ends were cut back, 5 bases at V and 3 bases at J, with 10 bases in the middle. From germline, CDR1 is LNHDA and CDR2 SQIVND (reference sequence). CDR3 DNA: TGTGCCAGTAGTGTCCGGACATACACTGAAGCTTTCTTT. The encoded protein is CASSVRTYTEAFF.

The CDR3 coding sequence is TGTGCCAGCAGAGCCACCGGAAACACCATATATTTT. Protein product: CASRATGNTIYF. The chain couples TRBV25-1 to TRBJ1-3; D unclear. Germline-derived CDR1 and CDR2 are MGHDK and SYGVNS. CDR3 length: 12 residues. V lost 6 bases to trimming and J lost 4 bases, with 7 bases between them.

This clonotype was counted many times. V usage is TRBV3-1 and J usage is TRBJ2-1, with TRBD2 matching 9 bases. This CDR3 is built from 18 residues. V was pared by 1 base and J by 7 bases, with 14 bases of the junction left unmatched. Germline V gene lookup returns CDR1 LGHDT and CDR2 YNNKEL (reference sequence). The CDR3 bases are TGTGCCAGCAGCCAAGTGGTTGGCGGCGGGAGGGGTTGGAATGAGCAGTTCTTC. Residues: CASSQVVGGGRGWNEQFF.

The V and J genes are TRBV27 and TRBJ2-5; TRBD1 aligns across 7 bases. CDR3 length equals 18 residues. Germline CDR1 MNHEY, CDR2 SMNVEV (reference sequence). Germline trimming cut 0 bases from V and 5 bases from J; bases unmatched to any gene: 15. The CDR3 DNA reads TGTGCCAGCAGTTTATCACTCACTAGGGGGCGGGTTCAGGAGACCCAGTACTTC. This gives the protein CASSLSLTRGRVQETQYF.

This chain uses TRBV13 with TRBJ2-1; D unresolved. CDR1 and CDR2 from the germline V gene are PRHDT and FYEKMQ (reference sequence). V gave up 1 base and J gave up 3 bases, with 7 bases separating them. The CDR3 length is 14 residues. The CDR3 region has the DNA TGTGCCAGCAGCTTAGTGGGGTTCTACAATGAGCAGTTCTTC. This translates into CASSLVGFYNEQFF.

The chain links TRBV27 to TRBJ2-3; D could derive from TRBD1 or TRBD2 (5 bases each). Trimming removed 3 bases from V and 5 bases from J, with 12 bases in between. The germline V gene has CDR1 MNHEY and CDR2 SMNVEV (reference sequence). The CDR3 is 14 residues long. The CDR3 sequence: CASSFGPRGDTQYF. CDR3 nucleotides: TGTGCCAGCAGTTTCGGACCGAGGGGAGATACGCAGTATTTT.

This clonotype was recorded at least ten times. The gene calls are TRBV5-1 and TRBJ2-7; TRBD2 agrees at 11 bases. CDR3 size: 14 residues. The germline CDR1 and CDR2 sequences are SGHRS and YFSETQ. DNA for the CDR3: TGTGCCAGCTCACCTACTAGCGGGAGCTACGAGCAGTACGTC. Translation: CASSPTSGSYEQYV.

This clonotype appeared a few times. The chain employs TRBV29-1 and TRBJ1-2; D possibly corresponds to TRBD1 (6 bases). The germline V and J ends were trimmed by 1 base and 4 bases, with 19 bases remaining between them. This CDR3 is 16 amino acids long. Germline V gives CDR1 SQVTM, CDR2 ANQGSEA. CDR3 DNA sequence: TGCAGCGTTGAAGGGGTAGGGGGGGATGAATCCTATGGCTACACCTTC. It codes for CSVEGVGGDESYGYTF.

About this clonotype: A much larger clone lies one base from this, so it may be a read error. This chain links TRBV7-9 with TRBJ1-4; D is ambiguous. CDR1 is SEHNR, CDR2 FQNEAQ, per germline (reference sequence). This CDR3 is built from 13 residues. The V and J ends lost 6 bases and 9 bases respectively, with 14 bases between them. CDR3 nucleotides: TGTGCCAGCAGGCCGCAGGAAGATAAAAAACTGTTTTTT. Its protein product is CASRPQEDKKLFF.

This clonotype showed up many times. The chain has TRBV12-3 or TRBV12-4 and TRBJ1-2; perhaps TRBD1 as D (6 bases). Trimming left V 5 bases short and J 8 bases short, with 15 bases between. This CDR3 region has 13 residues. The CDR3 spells CASSHDRIRGYTF. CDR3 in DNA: TGTGCCAGCAGTCACGACAGGATCCGAGGCTACACCTTC.

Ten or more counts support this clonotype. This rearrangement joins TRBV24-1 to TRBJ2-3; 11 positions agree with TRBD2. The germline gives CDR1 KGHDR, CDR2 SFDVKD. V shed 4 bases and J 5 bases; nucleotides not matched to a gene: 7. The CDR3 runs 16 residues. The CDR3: CATSDPGTSGRDTQYF. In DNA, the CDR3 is TGTGCCACCAGTGACCCCGGGACTAGCGGCCGAGATACGCAGTATTTT.

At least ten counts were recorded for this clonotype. CDR3 nucleotides: TGTGCCAGCAGCTTTGAGGGAGGGCCAAATGAGCAGTTCTTC. This translates into CASSFEGGPNEQFF. The rearrangement links TRBV7-2 to TRBJ2-1; TRBD2 matches at 7 bases. Germline lookup yields CDR1 SGHTA and CDR2 FQGNSA. The J segment lost 7 bases and the V segment lost 3 bases, leaving 6 bases of the junction unmatched. The CDR3 consists of 14 residues.

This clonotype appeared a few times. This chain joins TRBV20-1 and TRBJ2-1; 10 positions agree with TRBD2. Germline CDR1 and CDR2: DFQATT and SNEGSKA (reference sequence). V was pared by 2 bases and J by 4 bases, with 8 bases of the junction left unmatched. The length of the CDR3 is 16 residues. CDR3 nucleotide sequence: TGCAGTGCTAGAAAAAGGGGACTAGCGAGGTACAATGAGCAGTTCTTC. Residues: CSARKRGLARYNEQFF.

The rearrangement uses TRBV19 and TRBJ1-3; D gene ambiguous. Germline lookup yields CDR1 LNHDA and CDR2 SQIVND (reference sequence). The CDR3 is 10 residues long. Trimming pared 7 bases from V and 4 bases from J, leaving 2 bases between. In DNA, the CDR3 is TGTGCCAGTATCGGAAACACCATATATTTT. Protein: CASIGNTIYF.

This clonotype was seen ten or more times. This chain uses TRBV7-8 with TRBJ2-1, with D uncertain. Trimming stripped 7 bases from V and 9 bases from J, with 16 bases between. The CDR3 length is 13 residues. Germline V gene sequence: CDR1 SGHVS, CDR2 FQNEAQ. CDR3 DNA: TGTGCCAGCACCAAATGGACCATGGGTGAGCAGTTCTTC. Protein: CASTKWTMGEQFF.

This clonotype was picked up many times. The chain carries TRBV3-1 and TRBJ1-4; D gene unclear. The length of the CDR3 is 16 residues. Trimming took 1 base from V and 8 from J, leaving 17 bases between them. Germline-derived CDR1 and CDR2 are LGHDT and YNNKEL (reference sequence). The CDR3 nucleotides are TGTGCCAGCAGCCAAGCCCCTGGGGAGGTATTAGAAAAACTGTTTTTT. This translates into CASSQAPGEVLEKLFF.

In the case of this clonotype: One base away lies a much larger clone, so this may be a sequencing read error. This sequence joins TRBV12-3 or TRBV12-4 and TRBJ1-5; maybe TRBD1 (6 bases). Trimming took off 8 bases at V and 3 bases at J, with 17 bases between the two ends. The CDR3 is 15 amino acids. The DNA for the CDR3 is TGTGCCAGCGGCCCCGTCGGGGGCAACAATCAGCCCCAGCATTTT. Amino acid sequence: CASGPVGGNNQPQHF.

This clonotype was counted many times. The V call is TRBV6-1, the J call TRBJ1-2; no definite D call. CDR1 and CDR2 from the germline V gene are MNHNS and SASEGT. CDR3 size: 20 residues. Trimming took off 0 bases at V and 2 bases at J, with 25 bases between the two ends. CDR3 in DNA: TGTGCCAGCAGTGAAGCGGCGGTCTCTTCCTTCGATCTCATGAACTATGGCTACACCTTC. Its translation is CASSEAAVSSFDLMNYGYTF.